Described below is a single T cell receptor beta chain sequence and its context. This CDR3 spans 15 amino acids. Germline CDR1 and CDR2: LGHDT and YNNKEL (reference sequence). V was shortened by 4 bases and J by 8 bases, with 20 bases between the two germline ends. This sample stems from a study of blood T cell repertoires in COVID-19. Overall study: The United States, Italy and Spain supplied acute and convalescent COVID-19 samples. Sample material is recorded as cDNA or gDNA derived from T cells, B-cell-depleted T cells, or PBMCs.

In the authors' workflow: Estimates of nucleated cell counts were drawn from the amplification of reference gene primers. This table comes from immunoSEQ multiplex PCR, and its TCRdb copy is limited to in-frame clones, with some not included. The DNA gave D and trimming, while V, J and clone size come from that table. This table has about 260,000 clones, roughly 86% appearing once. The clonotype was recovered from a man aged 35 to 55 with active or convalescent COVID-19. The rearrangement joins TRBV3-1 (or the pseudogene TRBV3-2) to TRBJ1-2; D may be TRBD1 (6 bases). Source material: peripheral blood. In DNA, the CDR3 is TGTGCCAGCAGCCCCGAAGGTGGGGGCCCTTGGGGCTACACCTTC. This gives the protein CASSPEGGGPWGYTF.